This T cell receptor (beta chain) was recorded in a study of CD8+ T cells in alopecia areata. A few counts support this clone. Sequencing used cDNA as its template, made by extracting RNA and reverse transcribing it. The assay was immunoSEQ multiplex PCR, and TCRdb's table has in-frame clones only and misses some. The sample comprises about 130,000 clones, 49% of which are singletons, and 15% to 20% rests with the top ten. There are 14 residues in the CDR3. V was cut by 3 bases and J by 3 bases, with 12 bases left in between. Germline CDR1 is SGDLS and CDR2 is YYNGEE. The J gene is TRBJ1-2, the V gene TRBV9; D remains ambiguous. This receptor was identified in a human donor with alopecia areata. The sample consisted of CD8+ T cells sorted from blood, taken at week 0. CDR3 DNA: TGTGCCAGCAGCGACACAAAGGTATACTATGGCTACACCTTC. Its translation: CASSDTKVYYGYTF. Looking up the rest from reference TRBV9 and TRBJ1-2 gives the full variable domain: DSGVTQTPKHLITATGQRVTLRCSPRSGDLSVYWYQQSLDQGLQFLIQYYNGEERAKGNILERFSAQQFPDLHSELNLSSLELGDSALYFCASSDTKVYYGYTFGSGTRLTVV.